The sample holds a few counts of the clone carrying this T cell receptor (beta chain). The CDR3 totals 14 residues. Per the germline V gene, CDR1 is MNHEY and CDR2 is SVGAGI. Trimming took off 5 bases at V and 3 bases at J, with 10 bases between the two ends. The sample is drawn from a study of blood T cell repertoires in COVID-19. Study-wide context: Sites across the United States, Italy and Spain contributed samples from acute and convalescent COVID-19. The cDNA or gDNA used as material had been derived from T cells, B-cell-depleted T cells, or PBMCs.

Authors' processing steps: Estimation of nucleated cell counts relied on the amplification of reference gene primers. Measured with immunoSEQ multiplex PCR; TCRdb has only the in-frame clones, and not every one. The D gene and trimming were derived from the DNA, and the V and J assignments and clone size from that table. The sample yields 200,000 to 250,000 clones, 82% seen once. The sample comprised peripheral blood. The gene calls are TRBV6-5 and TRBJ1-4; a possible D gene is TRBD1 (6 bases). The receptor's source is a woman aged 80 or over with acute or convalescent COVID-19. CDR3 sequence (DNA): TGTGCCAGCAGTATGACAGGTTCTAATGAAAAACTGTTTTTT. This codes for CASSMTGSNEKLFF.